This T cell receptor beta chain stems from a study of blood T cell repertoires in COVID-19 (dated by TCRdb to 2018 to 2021). Describing the broader study: The collaborator samples originated in the United States, Italy and Spain and spanned the acute and convalescent phases of COVID-19. The material from the prospective study consisted of cDNA or gDNA derived from T cells, B-cell-depleted T cells, or PBMCs. Deeply sampled blood TCRbeta repertoires from subjects exposed to, actively infected with, or recovered from COVID-19 were included in the dataset. The repertoires were made available in a free public database intended to serve as a resource for research on the immune response to SARS-CoV-2. Samples were obtained from the ongoing ImmuneRACE study (first 160 participants) and from about 1,300 subjects provided by 6 global collaborators. A de-identified subject ID, COVID-19 status, age in years and sex were almost always included in the sample metadata. Where HLA class I and class II types were available, the types were taken from metadata supplied by the sample provider, not from assay-based typing. The paper's findings and limits, for the study overall: The quantity of clinical and demographic metadata differed by source and by participant and was supplied without curation.

Whole blood was collected in K2EDTA tubes by collaborating institutions according to the institutions' own protocols. For TCRbeta analysis, collaborator samples were shipped as frozen whole blood, as isolated PBMCs, or as DNA extracted from either sample type. Points on this clone: Its cognate antigen has yet to be identified. Per-base quality was not reported, and no clone a single base away is much larger than it.

The germline V gene supplies CDR1 SGHVS and CDR2 FNYEAQ. At the junction V is shortened by 5 bases and J by 5 bases; bases outside the gene matches: 5. From its cysteine to its phenylalanine, the CDR3 spans 13 amino acids. Only the CDR3 part of the read is kept: 39 bases, read in frame from the first base. TCRbeta CDR3 regions were amplified from genomic DNA using the immunoSEQ Assay, a bias-controlled multiplex PCR. In the authors' own workflow: The number of nucleated cells in each sample was estimated by amplification of reference gene primers within the assay. To quantify the absolute abundance of each unique TCRbeta CDR3 rearrangement, sequence reads were collapsed and filtered. Productive Simpson clonality was computed per sample as the square root of Simpson's diversity index over productive rearrangements. This immuneACCESS table, as held by TCRdb, lists in-frame sequences with V and J called but not all clones. Of the missing ones, under half trace to an unresolved V gene in checked studies; the others have no known cause. V, J and clone size derive from that table, while D and trimming were established from the DNA sequence. Recorded for this sample are roughly 150,000 clones; roughly 84% of them occurred a single time. The ten top clones hold 6.5% to 9% of the sample.

The clonotype originates from a woman aged 45 to 65 in a cohort sampled during active or convalescent COVID-19. The sample taken for sequencing was peripheral blood. The V gene is TRBV7-6 and the J gene is TRBJ1-1; 7 central bases correspond to TRBD1. The DNA reads TGTGCCAGCAGCCCCCCAGGGGGAACTGAAGCTTTCTTT. Translated, this gives CASSPPGGTEAFF.